Below are 31 T cell receptor beta chains sequenced from a single sample in a study of T cell clonotyping in hematopoietic cell transplantation. Measured with immunoSEQ multiplex PCR; TCRdb has only the in-frame clones, and not every one. The data contain roughly 3,500 clones, 70% to 85% of them singletons. Source: peripheral blood mononuclear cells, taken at the time of graft-versus-host disease after allogeneic stem cell transplant. Source of these receptors: a female patient aged 50-59 years who had an allogeneic stem cell transplant from an unrelated donor, so the T cells may come from the graft donor. Some clones in this sample may be carry-over from other donors' samples.

The chain joins TRBV27 to TRBJ1-4; D gene uncertain. There are 14 residues in the CDR3. V was clipped by 3 bases and J by 5 bases, with 10 bases between them. Germline V gives CDR1 MNHEY, CDR2 SMNVEV (reference sequence). CDR3 loop: CASSLAVYNEKLFF. The CDR3 DNA reads TGTGCCAGCAGTTTGGCGGTATACAATGAAAAACTGTTTTTT. Full variable domain (outside the CDR3, taken from reference TRBV27 and TRBJ1-4): EAQVTQNPRYLITVTGKKLTVTCSQNMNHEYMSWYRQDPGLGLRQIYYSMNVEVTDKGDVPEGYKVSRKEKRNFPLILESPSPNQTSLYFCASSLAVYNEKLFFGSGTQLSVL.

The gene calls are TRBV28 and TRBJ1-6, with TRBD1 matching over 12 bases. CDR1 is MDHEN, CDR2 SYDVKM, per germline. The CDR3 spans 14 residues. V dropped 3 bases and J dropped 10; count of bases not matched to a gene: 1. CDR3 sequence: CASSFGTGGSPLHF. Here the CDR3 DNA reads TGTGCCAGCAGTTTCGGGACAGGGGGCTCACCCCTCCACTTT.

The chain carries TRBV6-5 and TRBJ2-7, with a weak D call TRBD1 (6 bases). V was shortened by 6 bases and J by 7 bases, with 22 bases between the two germline ends. Germline CDR1 is MNHEY and CDR2 is SVGAGI. This CDR3 is 15 amino acids long. The CDR3 DNA reads as TGTGCCAGCAGCTACGTAGGGGGACGGCCTAGGGAGCAGTACTTC. Residues: CASSYVGGRPREQYF.

The chain couples TRBV6-1 to TRBJ1-2; D is possibly TRBD1 (5 bases). The V end was cut by 0 bases, the J end by 7 bases, with 12 bases between. The CDR3 is made up of 14 amino acids. Germline V gene data show CDR1 as MNHNS and CDR2 as SASEGT. The CDR3 is CASSEAAGPGGYTF. The CDR3 DNA reads TGTGCCAGCAGTGAAGCGGCGGGGCCGGGTGGCTACACCTTC.

The chain has TRBV7-2 and TRBJ2-1; a possible D gene is TRBD2 (6 bases). This CDR3 spans 14 amino acids. V dropped 1 base and J dropped 13 bases, with 17 bases sitting between them. Germline loops: CDR1 SGHTA, CDR2 FQGNSA. CDR3 protein: CASSLGAGTQKQFF. The CDR3 nucleotides read TGTGCCAGCAGCTTAGGAGCCGGGACTCAGAAACAGTTCTTC.

This clone was counted once. The gene calls are TRBV1 and TRBJ2-7; no DNA check was done on the table's D call, TRBD2. TRBV1 is recorded as a pseudogene. This CDR3 is built from 20 residues. This chain's CDR3 is CTSCRPLASGGRYHSYEQYF. As DNA, the CDR3 is TGCACCAGCTGCAGGCCTTTGGCTAGCGGGGGGCGATACCACTCCTACGAGCAGTACTTC.

The CDR3 loop reads CAISEPQHGARGNQPQHF. The CDR3 DNA reads as TGTGCCATCAGTGAGCCACAGCACGGGGCTCGGGGCAATCAGCCCCAGCATTTT. The chain recombines TRBV10-3 with TRBJ1-5; a weak D match, TRBD1 (5 bases). Per germline, CDR1 ENHRY and CDR2 SYGVKD. V was clipped by 2 bases and J by 2 bases, with 19 bases between them. This CDR3 is built from 18 residues.

For the CDR3, the DNA is TGCAGCGTTTGGGACAGGGGAGAAAACACCATATATTTT. Translation: CSVWDRGENTIYF. The chain links TRBV29-1 to TRBJ1-3; TRBD1 matches at 10 bases. This CDR3 contains 13 residues. The ends lost 5 bases at V and 6 bases at J; junction bases unmatched: 4. Per germline, CDR1 SQVTM and CDR2 ANQGSEA.

Here the CDR3 reads CASSHRGQGYEQYF. The CDR3 DNA reads as TGTGCCAGCAGCCACCGCGGGCAGGGCTACGAGCAGTACTTC. The rearrangement uses TRBV13 and TRBJ2-7; D may be TRBD1 or TRBD2 (5 bases each). Trimming took off 5 bases at V and 3 bases at J, with 14 bases between the two ends. The germline V gene encodes CDR1 PRHDT and CDR2 FYEKMQ (reference sequence). CDR3 length equals 14 residues.

The chain employs TRBV5-1 and TRBJ1-6; D not certain. Germline loops: CDR1 SGHRS, CDR2 YFSETQ. V lost 5 bases, J lost 0 bases, and 12 bases lay in between. CDR3 length: 16 residues. The CDR3 loop is CASSLTPSSYNSPLHF. The DNA for the CDR3 is TGCGCCAGCAGTCTGACACCGAGCTCCTATAATTCACCCCTCCACTTT.

The table lists this clone with a few counts. The chain uses TRBV28 and TRBJ1-2, with 7 bases fitting TRBD1. Germline CDR1 is MDHEN and CDR2 is SYDVKM. CDR3 length: 12 amino acids. J was trimmed by 3 bases and V by 8 bases; bases with no gene match: 3. The DNA of the CDR3 is TGTGCCAGCGAGGACAGGTACTATGGCTACACCTTC. It yields the protein CASEDRYYGYTF.

Comments on this clone: One end of the junction does not line up with germline, which may come from a read error. This chain connects TRBV9 to TRBJ2-5, with D perhaps matching TRBD1 or TRBD2 (6 bases each). Germline CDR1 and CDR2: SGDLS and YYNGEE. CDR3 length equals 17 residues. The CDR3 nucleotides are TGTGCCAGCACCGTAGGGGGGAATTCGGCTGTGGAAGAGACCCAGTACTTC. This gives the protein CASTVGGNSAVEETQYF.

This clone was detected once. J is TRBJ1-1 and V is TRBV29-1; D possibly corresponds to TRBD1 (6 bases). The V end lost 6 bases, the J end lost 9 bases, and 20 bases lay between the germline ends. From germline, CDR1 is SQVTM and CDR2 ANQGSEA. The CDR3 sequence is 13 residues long. The CDR3 DNA follows: TGCAGCGTCGCGGGCAGGGGTGCGAATCAAGCTTTCTTT. Translation gives CSVAGRGANQAFF.

This rearrangement joins TRBV19 to TRBJ1-1; maybe TRBD1 (5 bases). CDR1 is LNHDA, CDR2 SQIVND, per germline (reference sequence). Deletions cut 6 bases from V and 4 bases from J, with 18 bases between. The CDR3 is 15 residues long. Here the CDR3 reads CASSPSPGPRTEAFF. The CDR3 DNA reads as TGTGCCAGTAGCCCCTCCCCAGGGCCCCGCACTGAAGCTTTCTTT. The full variable domain, in which reference TRBV19 and TRBJ1-1 provide the parts outside the CDR3, is DGGITQSPKYLFRKEGQNVTLSCEQNLNHDAMYWYRQDPGQGLRLIYYSQIVNDFQKGDIAEGYSVSREKKESFPLTVTSAQKNPTAFYLCASSPSPGPRTEAFFGQGTRLTVV.

This chain links TRBV18 with TRBJ2-2; TRBD2 might be the D (5 bases). Germline assignment: CDR1 KGHSH and CDR2 LQKENI. The CDR3 has 15 residues. The V end lost 3 bases, the J end lost 6 bases, and 14 bases lay between the germline ends. The CDR3 region is CASSPRDSGAGELFF. The CDR3 bases are TGTGCCAGCTCACCCCGGGATTCAGGCGCCGGGGAGCTGTTTTTT.

CDR3 DNA: TGTGCCAGTAGTATAGATCAGGAGGGGATGAACACTGAAGCTTTCTTT. It translates to CASSIDQEGMNTEAFF. The V call is TRBV19, the J call TRBJ1-1; D is possibly TRBD1 (5 bases). Trimming removed 0 bases from V and 0 bases from J, with 11 bases in between. The CDR3 length is 16 residues. Germline CDR1 LNHDA, CDR2 SQIVND (reference sequence). The full variable domain, its missing parts supplied by reference TRBV19 and TRBJ1-1, is DGGITQSPKYLFRKEGQNVTLSCEQNLNHDAMYWYRQDPGQGLRLIYYSQIVNDFQKGDIAEGYSVSREKKESFPLTVTSAQKNPTAFYLCASSIDQEGMNTEAFFGQGTRLTVV.

The rearrangement joins TRBV5-1 to TRBJ2-7; D perhaps matches TRBD2 (6 bases). Germline values: CDR1 SGHRS, CDR2 YFSETQ. With 3 bases removed from V and 5 bases from J, the gap between germline ends came to 12 bases. CDR3 length: 13 amino acids. CDR3 in amino acids: CASSWEVRDEQYF. CDR3 coding DNA: TGCGCCAGCAGCTGGGAGGTTAGGGACGAGCAGTACTTC. The whole variable domain, filled in from reference TRBV5-1 and TRBJ2-7, reads KAGVTQTPRYLIKTRGQQVTLSCSPISGHRSVSWYQQTPGQGLQFLFEYFSETQRNKGNFPGRFSGRQFSNSRSEMNVSTLELGDSALYLCASSWEVRDEQYFGPGTRLTVT.

The chain carries TRBV29-1 and TRBJ2-3; perhaps TRBD2 as D (6 bases). Trimming removed 4 bases from V and 4 bases from J, with 12 bases in between. This CDR3 comprises 13 residues. Germline CDR1 is SQVTM and CDR2 is ANQGSEA. The CDR3 loop reads CSVVGGKSDTQYF. The DNA for the CDR3 is TGCAGCGTTGTGGGGGGAAAGTCAGATACGCAGTATTTT.

This clone was seen a handful of times. An end of the junction does not agree with germline; a read error may underlie this. The chain links TRBV15 to TRBJ1-4; D is ambiguous. In germline, CDR1 is LNHNV, CDR2 YYDKDF (reference sequence). This CDR3 spans 13 amino acids. CDR3 sequence reads: CATSRDRPGAGVF. As DNA, the CDR3 is TGTGCCACCAGCAGAGACAGGCCTGGAGCAGGCGTCTTT.

This rearrangement joins TRBV5-4 to TRBJ1-1, with 7 bases matching TRBD1. The V gene end was trimmed by 0 bases and the J gene end by 1 base; junction bases not matched to a gene: 0. Germline lookup yields CDR1 SGHNT and CDR2 YYREEE (reference sequence). The CDR3 runs to 14 residues. The CDR3 loop is CASSLEGANTEAFF. The CDR3 DNA sequence: TGTGCCAGCAGCTTGGAGGGGGCGAACACTGAAGCTTTCTTT.

The V and J genes are TRBV9 and TRBJ1-1; 9 positions match TRBD1. The J segment lost 4 bases and the V segment lost 4 bases, leaving 5 bases of the junction unmatched. CDR1 SGDLS and CDR2 YYNGEE come from the germline V gene. The CDR3 covers 14 residues. The CDR3 loop reads CASSPADRGTEAFF. The DNA for the CDR3 is TGTGCCAGCAGCCCTGCGGACAGGGGCACTGAAGCTTTCTTT. Looking up the rest from reference TRBV9 and TRBJ1-1 gives the full variable domain: DSGVTQTPKHLITATGQRVTLRCSPRSGDLSVYWYQQSLDQGLQFLIQYYNGEERAKGNILERFSAQQFPDLHSELNLSSLELGDSALYFCASSPADRGTEAFFGQGTRLTVV.

J is TRBJ1-1 and V is TRBV2; 8 positions match TRBD1. Germline V gene sequence: CDR1 SNHLY, CDR2 FYNNEI. J lost 2 bases, V lost 4 bases, and 3 bases had no gene match. The CDR3 is 14 amino acids. The CDR3 loop reads CASSAGQGNTEAFF. The CDR3 DNA reads TGTGCCAGCAGTGCCGGACAGGGAAACACTGAAGCTTTCTTT.

This clone occurred a few times. The gene calls are TRBV11-2 and TRBJ1-5; no definite D call. This CDR3 spans 13 amino acids. The germline V gene encodes CDR1 SGHAT and CDR2 FQNNGV. Trimming stripped 1 base from V and 5 bases from J, with 6 bases between. For the CDR3, the DNA is TGTGCCAGCAGCTTAGGGTCGGATCAGCCCCAGCATTTT. Its protein is CASSLGSDQPQHF.

This clone turned up a few times. This chain joins TRBV7-8 and TRBJ1-1; unclear D gene. Per germline, CDR1 SGHVS and CDR2 FQNEAQ. V gave up 4 bases and J gave up 1 base, with 16 bases separating them. CDR3 size: 16 residues. CDR3 amino acids: CASSSLIDPGNTEAFF. The CDR3 nucleotides read TGTGCCAGCAGCTCCCTGATTGACCCCGGGAACACTGAAGCTTTCTTT.

The V and J genes are TRBV10-1 and TRBJ1-2; 9 bases fit TRBD1. This CDR3 has 17 amino acids. Unmatched junction bases numbered 15, after V lost 3 bases and J lost 7 bases. Germline CDR1 and CDR2: WNHNN and SYGVQD (reference sequence). The CDR3 region has the DNA TGCGCCAGCAGTGAAGGGACAGGGAGAGATTTCGGTAGTGGCTACACCTTC. Amino acids: CASSEGTGRDFGSGYTF.

The V gene is TRBV19, the J gene TRBJ1-6, with D maybe TRBD1 (5 bases). The ends were cut back, 3 bases at V and 11 bases at J, with 14 bases in the middle. Germline CDR1 reads LNHDA; CDR2 reads SQIVND (reference sequence). The CDR3 is 14 residues long. DNA for the CDR3: TGTGCCAGTAGTATTCCCAGGGCCCAAACACCCCTCCACTTT. This sequence encodes CASSIPRAQTPLHF.

The gene calls are TRBV19 and TRBJ2-1; 7 bases are shared with TRBD1. Trimming removed 5 bases from V and 2 bases from J; junction bases left unmatched: 12. The germline V gene has CDR1 LNHDA and CDR2 SQIVND (reference sequence). The CDR3 covers 17 residues. The CDR3 sequence: CASSLTGARGTYNEQFF. DNA of the CDR3: TGTGCCAGTAGTCTAACAGGGGCCAGAGGGACCTACAATGAGCAGTTCTTC.

This CDR3 is CASMKYEQYF. The CDR3 DNA follows: TGTGCCAGCATGAAATACGAGCAGTACTTC. This chain uses TRBV2 with TRBJ2-7, with unresolved D. The CDR3 has 10 amino acids. The germline gives CDR1 SNHLY, CDR2 FYNNEI. Trimming removed 7 bases at V and 4 bases at J, with 5 bases between. The whole variable domain, filled in from reference TRBV2 and TRBJ2-7, reads EPEVTQTPSHQVTQMGQEVILRCVPISNHLYFYWYRQILGQKVEFLVSFYNNEISEKSEIFDDQFSVERPDGSNFTLKIRSTKLEDSAMYFCASMKYEQYFGPGTRLTVT.

CDR3 loop: CASSVAAREPGANVLTF. CDR3 bases: TGTGCCAGCAGCGTAGCGGCCAGGGAACCTGGGGCCAACGTCCTGACTTTC. J is TRBJ2-6 and V is TRBV9, with D possibly being TRBD1 (5 bases). CDR1 and CDR2 from the germline V gene are SGDLS and YYNGEE. Trimming took off 0 bases at V and 2 bases at J, with 12 bases between the two ends. This CDR3 region has 17 residues.

This chain joins TRBV5-1 and TRBJ2-2; D gene uncertain. CDR1 SGHRS and CDR2 YFSETQ come from the germline V gene. Trimming cost V 4 bases and J 0 bases, with 13 bases left between them. The CDR3 is 16 amino acids. The chain's CDR3 is CASSGPPVANTGELFF. Here the CDR3 DNA reads TGCGCCAGCAGCGGCCCGCCGGTCGCGAACACCGGGGAGCTGTTTTTT. The variable domain in full, completed from reference TRBV5-1 and TRBJ2-2, reads KAGVTQTPRYLIKTRGQQVTLSCSPISGHRSVSWYQQTPGQGLQFLFEYFSETQRNKGNFPGRFSGRQFSNSRSEMNVSTLELGDSALYLCASSGPPVANTGELFFGEGSRLTVL.

The V gene is TRBV28, the J gene TRBJ2-7; maybe TRBD2 (6 bases). Trimming shortened V by 3 bases and J by 10 bases, and 13 bases separated the two germline ends. The CDR3 length is 12 residues. Germline V gene sequence: CDR1 MDHEN, CDR2 SYDVKM. CDR3 sequence reads: CASSFSGVGQYF. CDR3 DNA: TGTGCCAGCAGTTTCTCGGGGGTTGGACAGTACTTC.